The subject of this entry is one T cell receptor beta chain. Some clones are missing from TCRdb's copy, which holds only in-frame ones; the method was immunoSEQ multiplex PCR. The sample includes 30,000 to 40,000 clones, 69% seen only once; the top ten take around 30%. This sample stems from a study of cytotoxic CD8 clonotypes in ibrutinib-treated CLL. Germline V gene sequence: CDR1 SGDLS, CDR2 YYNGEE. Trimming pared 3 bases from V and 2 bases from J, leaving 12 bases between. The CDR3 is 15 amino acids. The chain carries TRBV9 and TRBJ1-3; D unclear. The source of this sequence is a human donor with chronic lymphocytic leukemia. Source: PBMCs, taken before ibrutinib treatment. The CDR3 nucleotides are TGTGCCAGCAGCGCCAACTTGGTCGCTGGAAACACCATATATTTT. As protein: CASSANLVAGNTIYF.